This TCR beta chain was recovered during a study of blood T cell repertoires in COVID-19. Germline-derived CDR1 and CDR2 are LNHNV and YYDKDF (reference sequence). There are 18 residues in the CDR3. V shed 3 bases, J shed 0 bases, and the junction held 10 bases outside the gene matches. The data were produced by immunoSEQ multiplex PCR, yet TCRdb's version contains in-frame clones alone and is incomplete. This repertoire shows a few hundred thousand clones, about 81% found once; its top ten account for under 4.5%. This receptor was taken from a man aged 25 to 45 with acute COVID-19. Sequenced sample: PBMCs or T cells enriched from blood (not recorded which). The chain uses TRBV15 and TRBJ1-5; 8 bases map to TRBD1. CDR3 region: CATSSTIGQGFSNQPQHF. The CDR3 nucleotides read TGTGCCACCAGCAGTACAATAGGACAGGGTTTTAGCAATCAGCCCCAGCATTTT.